Here is one T cell receptor beta chain with its context. Random hexamers primed reverse transcription of 0.5 to 1 ug RNA. Amplification of TCR beta CDR3 across 54 Vbeta and 13 Jbeta was performed with immunoSEQ multiplex PCR. MiXCR, applied by TCRdb to the immunoSEQ multiplex PCR reads, yields one record per CDR3 protein. This table holds tens of thousands of distinct CDR3 sequences, 80% to 95% found once. This specimen comes from a study of CD8 T cells in Susac syndrome. This TCR was sampled from a human donor in good health. The sample comprised CD8+ T cells from PBMCs.

CDR3 in DNA: TGTGCCAGCAGTTACTCTACCCCGGGTTTGGGGGAAGCTAGCACAGATACGCAGTATTTT. It encodes CASSYSTPGLGEASTDTQYF. The chain links TRBV6-5 to TRBJ2-3; D tentatively reads TRBD1 or TRBD2 (5 bases each). CDR3 size: 20 residues. Trimming took 0 bases from V and 0 from J, leaving 22 bases between them. Germline assignment: CDR1 MNHEY and CDR2 SVGAGI.